The source of this TCR beta chain is a study of vaccination and CD4 T cells after COVID-19. Whole-study context: Between diagnosis and the drawing of post-COVID samples lay a median around 100 days (range 35 to 161).

The germline V gene encodes CDR1 DFQATT and CDR2 SNEGSKA (reference sequence). This CDR3 comprises 13 residues. Trimming removed 5 bases from V and 1 base from J, with 11 bases in between. This clonotype was counted a few times. Its matching antigen is unknown. Documented treatment: approximately 10-day PBMC culture with coronavirus spike peptide pools or control peptides (ViraFEST assay). Collection of the unexposed donor's CD4+ T cells took place before the COVID-19 pandemic (2011-2018). Days 3 and 7 were when half the medium was replaced with fresh IL-2 medium. Investigators isolated CD4+ T cells by negative selection after about 11 days of culture. Cultured CD4+ T cells had their DNA profiled by the Oncomine TCR Beta short-read assay. Genomic DNA from cultured CD4+ T cells was extracted. In TCRdb, the PCR reads were re-called with MiXCR into one record per CDR3 protein. The profile shows approximately 7,300 distinct CDR3 sequences, 35% to 40% of them singletons.

V gene TRBV20-1 combines with J gene TRBJ1-1, with D uncertain. This clonotype was sampled from a human donor in good health. Sequencing input: CD4+ T cells from blood, cultured in vitro. CDR3 nucleotide sequence: TGCAGTGCTCCCCCTGACTGGAACACTGAAGCTTTCTTT. Translated: CSAPPDWNTEAFF.